Listed here are 31 T cell receptor beta chains from one sample, sequenced in a study of CD8 T cells in Susac syndrome. Random hexamers were used to reverse transcribe the RNA input (about 0.45 to 1 ug). Using its own MiXCR run on the immunoSEQ multiplex PCR reads, TCRdb lists one record per CDR3 protein. The repertoire holds some 220,000 distinct CDR3 sequences, with around 96% as singletons. Sequenced input: CD4+ T cells from PBMCs. Receptors were obtained from a human donor with multiple sclerosis.

The chain is built from TRBV3-1 and TRBJ1-5, with 8 bases lining up with TRBD1. Germline CDR1 and CDR2: LGHDT and YNNKEL (reference sequence). The V and J ends lost 1 base and 6 bases, in that order; junction bases with no gene match: 2. The CDR3 sequence is 14 residues long. The CDR3 bases are TGTGCCAGCAGCCAAGTCGACAGGGGTCAGCCCCAGCATTTT. It codes for CASSQVDRGQPQHF.

The chain is built from TRBV30 and TRBJ1-5, with 7 nucleotides matching TRBD1. CDR1 and CDR2 from the germline V gene are GTSNPN and SVGIG (reference sequence). V trimming: 4 bases; J trimming: 7 bases; junction bases outside the gene matches: 10. The CDR3 is 14 residues long. CDR3: CAWTTGALGQPQHF. In DNA, the CDR3 is TGTGCCTGGACTACAGGGGCCCTCGGGCAGCCCCAGCATTTT.

The chain has TRBV3-1 and TRBJ2-1; D unclear. Germline CDR1 LGHDT, CDR2 YNNKEL (reference sequence). Trimming shortened V by 4 bases and J by 6 bases, and 19 bases separated the two germline ends. This CDR3 contains 16 residues. CDR3 nucleotide sequence: TGTGCCAGCAGCCCCACCCTAGACGCGACGGGCAATGAGCAGTTCTTC. It codes for CASSPTLDATGNEQFF.

The rearrangement uses TRBV5-1 and TRBJ2-3, with 9 bases lining up with TRBD2. With V trimmed by 3 bases and J by 4 bases, 3 bases remained unmatched. Germline V lookup: CDR1 SGHRS, CDR2 YFSETQ. This CDR3 contains 14 residues. Here the CDR3 reads CASSSERGADTQYF. In nucleotides, the CDR3 is TGCGCCAGCAGCTCTGAGCGGGGGGCAGATACGCAGTATTTT.

The genes are TRBV6-5 and TRBJ1-2; D possibly corresponds to TRBD1 (5 bases). The germline CDR1 and CDR2 sequences are MNHEY and SVGAGI. This CDR3 has 12 residues. Trimming shortened V by 5 bases and J by 7 bases, and 11 bases separated the two germline ends. The CDR3 reads CASSGQWGGYTF. CDR3 nucleotides: TGTGCCAGCAGTGGACAATGGGGTGGCTACACCTTC.

The rearrangement links TRBV29-1 to TRBJ2-4, with D unresolved. Trimming removed 3 bases at V and 0 bases at J, with 6 bases between. The CDR3 extends over 13 amino acids. Germline V gene sequence: CDR1 SQVTM, CDR2 ANQGSEA. CDR3: CSVDRLAKNIQYF. CDR3 nucleotide sequence: TGCAGCGTTGACAGACTAGCCAAAAACATTCAGTACTTC.

V gene TRBV28 combines with J gene TRBJ1-1; D not resolved. CDR3 size: 14 residues. V gave up 2 bases and J gave up 6 bases, with 13 bases separating them. Germline V gene sequence: CDR1 MDHEN, CDR2 SYDVKM. The DNA for the CDR3 is TGTGCCAGCAGTTTAGGAGACGGGATGGCTGAAGCTTTCTTT. Its translation is CASSLGDGMAEAFF.

The CDR3 sequence: CASSLQTGELFF. Here the CDR3 DNA reads TGTGCCAGCAGTTTGCAGACCGGGGAGCTGTTTTTT. This rearrangement joins TRBV28 to TRBJ2-2; D unresolved. The germline V gene encodes CDR1 MDHEN and CDR2 SYDVKM. The V gene lost 3 bases and the J gene lost 5 bases, with 4 bases spanning the gap. CDR3 length equals 12 residues.

The chain combines TRBV19 with TRBJ2-1; D uncertain. Trimming pared 5 bases from V and 5 bases from J, leaving 13 bases between. The CDR3 length is 14 residues. Germline values: CDR1 LNHDA, CDR2 SQIVND (reference sequence). CDR3 in amino acids: CASSPLTPNNEQFF. DNA for the CDR3: TGTGCCAGTAGTCCACTGACACCTAACAATGAGCAGTTCTTC.

The rearrangement uses TRBV29-1 and TRBJ2-1; 13 bases agree with TRBD2. V trimming: 7 bases; J trimming: 1 base; junction bases outside the gene matches: 19. In germline, CDR1 is SQVTM, CDR2 ANQGSEA. The CDR3 loop spans 20 amino acids. The CDR3 region is CSAQLRTSGSFGASYNEQFF. DNA for the CDR3: TGCAGCGCCCAACTTCGGACTAGCGGGAGCTTCGGGGCATCCTACAATGAGCAGTTCTTC.

The V call is TRBV12-3 or TRBV12-4, the J call TRBJ1-5; possible D gene TRBD1, 5 bases. The CDR3 totals 13 residues. With 7 bases removed from V and 8 bases from J, the gap between germline ends came to 15 bases. Here the CDR3 DNA reads TGTGCCAGCACCATTTCGGGGCGCGAGCCCCAGCATTTT. Its protein product is CASTISGREPQHF.

J is TRBJ1-1 and V is TRBV18, with D possibly being TRBD1 (5 bases). Germline V lookup: CDR1 KGHSH, CDR2 LQKENI. The CDR3 loop spans 15 amino acids. V was trimmed by 2 bases and J by 1 base, leaving 11 bases between them. In nucleotides, the CDR3 is TGTGCCAGCTCACCATGGGTGGGGGAGAACACTGAAGCTTTCTTT. It is translated as CASSPWVGENTEAFF.

V is TRBV14 and J is TRBJ1-4; weak D call: TRBD1 (5 bases). The germline gives CDR1 SGHDN, CDR2 FVKESK. The CDR3 runs to 16 residues. Trimming took off 4 bases at V and 3 bases at J, with 15 bases between the two ends. CDR3 amino acids: CASSPTREGPNEKLFF. Written as DNA, the CDR3 is TGTGCCAGCAGCCCGACGAGGGAGGGACCTAATGAAAAACTGTTTTTT.

The CDR3 loop reads CASSSTGLNYGYTF. CDR3 bases: TGTGCCAGCAGTTCGACAGGGCTTAACTATGGCTACACCTTC. This chain connects TRBV27 to TRBJ1-2, with 7 nucleotides matching TRBD1. Trimming cost V 4 bases and J 1 base; bases outside gene matches: 3. Germline loops: CDR1 MNHEY, CDR2 SMNVEV (reference sequence). This CDR3 has 14 amino acids.

The chain is built from TRBV3-1 and TRBJ1-1; D is ambiguous. The germline V gene has CDR1 LGHDT and CDR2 YNNKEL (reference sequence). V was cut by 3 bases and J by 3 bases, with 11 bases left in between. This CDR3 has 14 amino acids. CDR3 protein: CASSQATIYTEAFF. The CDR3 nucleotides are TGTGCCAGCAGCCAGGCTACAATTTACACTGAAGCTTTCTTT.

The J gene is TRBJ2-6, the V gene TRBV3-1; D is ambiguous. The CDR3 spans 15 residues. V was cut by 4 bases and J by 4 bases, with 11 bases left in between. The germline V gene has CDR1 LGHDT and CDR2 YNNKEL (reference sequence). CDR3 in amino acids: CASSPHGPGANVLTF. Here the CDR3 DNA reads TGTGCCAGCAGCCCCCATGGTCCCGGGGCCAACGTCCTGACTTTC.

The rearrangement joins TRBV12-5 to TRBJ1-5; D is perhaps TRBD1 (5 bases). The CDR3 runs to 17 residues. Germline V gives CDR1 LGHNT, CDR2 FRNRAP. Trimming pared 7 bases from V and 6 bases from J, leaving 25 bases between. CDR3 in amino acids: CASAFEPGTGRIQPQHF. The CDR3, as DNA: TGTGCTAGTGCCTTCGAACCCGGGACGGGGAGGATTCAGCCCCAGCATTTT. Drawing the rest from reference TRBV12-5 and TRBJ1-5, the complete variable domain is DARVTQTPRHKVTEMGQEVTMRCQPILGHNTVFWYRQTMMQGLELLAYFRNRAPLDDSGMPKDRFSAEMPDATLATLKIQPSEPRDSAVYFCASAFEPGTGRIQPQHFGDGTRLSIL.

The rearrangement joins TRBV7-9 to TRBJ2-1; D is unresolved. The CDR3 runs 16 residues. V was cut by 5 bases and J by 0 bases, with 14 bases left in between. From germline, CDR1 is SEHNR and CDR2 FQNEAQ (reference sequence). In nucleotides, the CDR3 is TGTGCCAGCAGCCTAGTCTCGGCCGCCTCCTACAATGAGCAGTTCTTC. Protein product: CASSLVSAASYNEQFF. Full variable domain (outside the CDR3, taken from reference TRBV7-9 and TRBJ2-1): DTGVSQNPRHKITKRGQNVTFRCDPISEHNRLYWYRQTLGQGPEFLTYFQNEAQLEKSRLLSDRFSAERPKGSFSTLEIQRTEQGDSAMYLCASSLVSAASYNEQFFGPGTRLTVL.

This clonotype was observed once. This chain links TRBV29-1 with TRBJ2-7, with TRBD2 as a possible D gene (5 bases). Trimming took off 4 bases at V and 6 bases at J, with 13 bases between the two ends. The CDR3 loop spans 12 amino acids. Germline V gene lookup returns CDR1 SQVTM and CDR2 ANQGSEA. CDR3 in DNA: TGCAGCGTTGTGGCCCTAGCAGGCGAGCAGTACTTC. It yields the protein CSVVALAGEQYF.

J is TRBJ2-7 and V is TRBV7-2; 16 bases agree with TRBD2. Looked up from germline, CDR1 is SGHTA and CDR2 is FQGNSA. The ends lost 4 bases at V and 1 base at J; junction bases unmatched: 1. The CDR3 sequence is 16 residues long. This CDR3 is CASSWGLAGGSYEQYF. The CDR3 nucleotides are TGTGCCAGCAGCTGGGGACTAGCGGGAGGGTCCTACGAGCAGTACTTC.

This chain connects TRBV5-1 to TRBJ2-5; tentative D call: TRBD1 (5 bases). There are 13 residues in the CDR3. Trimming left V 5 bases short and J 4 bases short, with 12 bases between. Germline values: CDR1 SGHRS, CDR2 YFSETQ. The CDR3 spells CASRAQERETQYF. The CDR3, as DNA: TGCGCCAGCAGGGCACAGGAGCGAGAGACCCAGTACTTC.

V usage is TRBV29-1 and J usage is TRBJ2-2; possibly TRBD1 for D (6 bases). From germline, CDR1 is SQVTM and CDR2 ANQGSEA. The CDR3 covers 15 residues. V dropped 6 bases and J dropped 6 bases, with 20 bases sitting between them. The CDR3 sequence: CSVEQGAPLAGELFF. DNA of the CDR3: TGCAGCGTGGAACAGGGCGCCCCCCTCGCCGGGGAGCTGTTTTTT.

CDR3 sequence reads: CASSVGLNQPQHF. Here the CDR3 DNA reads TGTGCCAGCAGCGTAGGGCTGAATCAGCCCCAGCATTTT. This rearrangement joins TRBV9 to TRBJ1-5; D is uncertain. CDR3 length: 13 amino acids. Trimming removed 0 bases at V and 4 bases at J, with 5 bases between. Germline-derived CDR1 and CDR2 are SGDLS and YYNGEE.

The chain employs TRBV2 and TRBJ2-7; D might be TRBD2 (5 bases). Trimming removed 0 bases at V and 5 bases at J, with 5 bases between. This CDR3 is built from 12 residues. The germline gives CDR1 SNHLY, CDR2 FYNNEI. CDR3 sequence: CASSEAGDEQYF. CDR3 coding DNA: TGTGCCAGCAGTGAAGCGGGAGACGAGCAGTACTTC.

The chain is built from TRBV28 and TRBJ2-7; 8 nucleotides line up with TRBD1. J was trimmed by 3 bases and V by 7 bases; bases with no gene match: 8. The CDR3 contains 14 residues. CDR1 is MDHEN, CDR2 SYDVKM, per germline. CDR3 sequence (DNA): TGTGCCAGCACCCAATGGGGACAGGACTACGAGCAGTACTTC. Protein: CASTQWGQDYEQYF.

This clonotype was counted a single time. J is TRBJ1-5 and V is TRBV2, with D possibly being TRBD1 (6 bases). V lost 1 base, J lost 6 bases, and 10 bases lay in between. The CDR3 consists of 14 residues. The V gene's germline CDR1 is SNHLY and CDR2 FYNNEI. CDR3 residues: CASSEEGGGQPQHF. CDR3 DNA: TGTGCCAGCAGTGAAGAAGGGGGAGGTCAGCCCCAGCATTTT.

CDR3 amino acids: CSASAIAGNEQYF. In DNA, the CDR3 is TGCAGTGCTAGTGCAATAGCTGGTAACGAGCAGTACTTC. The genes are TRBV20-1 and TRBJ2-7; no clear D. Trimming removed 3 bases at V and 5 bases at J, with 14 bases between. The CDR3 covers 13 residues. Germline V lookup: CDR1 DFQATT, CDR2 SNEGSKA (reference sequence).

V usage is TRBV2 and J usage is TRBJ2-5; D ambiguous. Deletions cut 2 bases from V and 5 bases from J, with 3 bases between. The CDR3 length is 11 residues. Looked up from germline, CDR1 is SNHLY and CDR2 is FYNNEI. The CDR3 loop reads CASSERETQYF. As DNA, the CDR3 is TGTGCCAGCAGTGAACGGGAGACCCAGTACTTC.

The chain employs TRBV7-9 and TRBJ1-6, with D possibly matching TRBD1 (5 bases). The CDR3 is 16 residues long. With 2 bases removed from V and 7 bases from J, the gap between germline ends came to 15 bases. CDR1 and CDR2 (germline): SEHNR, FQNEAQ (reference sequence). CDR3 sequence (DNA): TGTGCCAGCAGCTTACGGTCTACAGGAAAAAATTCACCCCTCCACTTT. It encodes CASSLRSTGKNSPLHF.

CDR3: CSARRAGNSNQPQHF. CDR3 nucleotides: TGCAGTGCTAGGAGGGCTGGAAATAGCAATCAGCCCCAGCATTTT. The chain employs TRBV20-1 and TRBJ1-5; no definite D call. Looked up from germline, CDR1 is DFQATT and CDR2 is SNEGSKA (reference sequence). The CDR3 spans 15 residues. V gave up 3 bases and J gave up 0 bases, with 12 bases separating them.

The chain combines TRBV9 with TRBJ1-1; D remains ambiguous. Trimming left V 1 base short and J 3 bases short, with 10 bases between. CDR1 and CDR2 from the germline V gene are SGDLS and YYNGEE. The CDR3 is 14 residues long. The chain's CDR3 is CASSVMEVDTEAFF. CDR3 sequence (DNA): TGTGCCAGCAGCGTAATGGAGGTGGACACTGAAGCTTTCTTT.